The next 10 T cell receptor beta chains were all read from a single sample in a study of T cell repertoires in cytomegalovirus infection. TCRdb recomputed calls from the reads with MiXCR, one row per CDR3 protein. The sample lists a few hundred thousand distinct CDR3 sequences; approximately 40% were seen once. Their recognized antigens are unknown. Sequenced material: cultured PBMCs, taken from culture after CMV antigen stimulation. The source is a human donor in good health (CMV status not recorded). Some clones in this sample may be carry-over from other donors' samples.

This clonotype was picked up many times. The chain joins TRBV7-2 to TRBJ2-7, with TRBD2 identical over 7 bases. V lost 1 base, J lost 0 bases, and 3 bases stayed unmatched. There are 15 residues in the CDR3. Germline V lookup: CDR1 SGHTA, CDR2 FQGNSA. This CDR3 is CASSLDLAVSYEQYF. CDR3 DNA: TGTGCCAGCAGCTTAGATCTAGCGGTCTCCTACGAGCAGTACTTC.

This clonotype was seen more than once but under ten times. J is TRBJ2-3 and V is TRBV28; possible D gene TRBD1, 6 bases. V was shortened by 4 bases and J by 1 base, with 15 bases between the two germline ends. Germline values: CDR1 MDHEN, CDR2 SYDVKM. The CDR3 extends over 16 amino acids. The CDR3 DNA reads as TGTGCCAGCAGTTACCTCACAGGGTCGGGCACAGATACGCAGTATTTT. Translated, it gives CASSYLTGSGTDTQYF.

The chain links TRBV29-1 to TRBJ2-4; D may be TRBD1 (6 bases). The germline gives CDR1 SQVTM, CDR2 ANQGSEA. V was shortened by 8 bases and J by 2 bases, with 22 bases between the two germline ends. The CDR3 covers 16 residues. Here the CDR3 DNA reads TGCAGCACGAGAACAGGGATGGGCACTTCCAAAAACATTCAGTACTTC. Its translation: CSTRTGMGTSKNIQYF.

In this sample, this clonotype turned up a few times. The CDR3 here is CASSPHLLKAFGYGYTF. Written as DNA, the CDR3 is TGCGCCAGCAGCCCCCATTTGCTTAAGGCTTTCGGCTATGGCTACACCTTC. The gene calls are TRBV4-1 and TRBJ1-2; D is uncertain. The CDR3 is 17 amino acids. V lost 4 bases, J lost 4 bases, and 22 bases lay in between. Looked up from germline, CDR1 is MGHRA and CDR2 is YSYEKL.

The chain links TRBV5-1 to TRBJ2-7; 7 nucleotides align to TRBD2. Trimming took 6 bases from V and 1 from J; bases not matched to a gene: 13. The germline CDR1 and CDR2 sequences are SGHRS and YFSETQ. The CDR3 runs to 16 residues. DNA for the CDR3: TGCGCCAGCAACCCCGGGCGGCTAGCGGAATCCTACGAGCAGTACTTC. Its protein is CASNPGRLAESYEQYF.

The sample holds a few counts of this clonotype. The J gene is TRBJ2-3, the V gene TRBV7-2, with 9 bases aligning to TRBD1. Trimming cost V 6 bases and J 5 bases; bases outside gene matches: 6. CDR3 length: 14 amino acids. Looked up from germline, CDR1 is SGHTA and CDR2 is FQGNSA. The CDR3 coding sequence is TGTGCCAGCAGGGAGACAGGGGGGTTAGATACGCAGTATTTT. This encodes CASRETGGLDTQYF.

The chain couples TRBV7-2 to TRBJ1-2; D might be TRBD1 (6 bases). Germline-derived CDR1 and CDR2 are SGHTA and FQGNSA. The CDR3 is 14 amino acids. V gave up 5 bases and J gave up 4 bases, with 14 bases separating them. For the CDR3, the DNA is TGTGCCAGCAGCCAATGGGGGGGCCCCTATGGCTACACCTTC. Translating gives CASSQWGGPYGYTF. The full variable domain, its missing parts supplied by reference TRBV7-2 and TRBJ1-2, is GAGVSQSPSNKVTEKGKDVELRCDPISGHTALYWYRQSLGQGLEFLIYFQGNSAPDKSGLPSDRFSAERTGGSVSTLTIQRTQQEDSAVYLCASSQWGGPYGYTFGSGTRLTVV.

CDR3 sequence (DNA): TGTGCCAGCAGCTTGAGACTAGCCTCATTCTACGAGCAGTACTTC. It specifies CASSLRLASFYEQYF. The chain has TRBV5-6 and TRBJ2-7; TRBD2 matches 7 bases. The CDR3 length is 15 residues. The V gene end was trimmed by 1 base and the J gene end by 3 bases; junction bases not matched to a gene: 7. Germline V lookup: CDR1 SGHDT, CDR2 YYEEEE.

This clonotype was seen once. The chain couples TRBV28 to TRBJ2-7; possible D gene TRBD1, 6 bases. Germline lookup yields CDR1 MDHEN and CDR2 SYDVKM. The CDR3 extends over 14 amino acids. The ends were cut back, 7 bases at V and 1 base at J, with 14 bases in the middle. The CDR3 DNA is TGTGCCAGCACTCAACCGACAGGTTCCTACGAGCAGTACTTC. This encodes CASTQPTGSYEQYF.

This clonotype was detected only a few times. The chain employs TRBV18 and TRBJ1-4; no reliable D call. V was shortened by 3 bases and J by 0 bases, with 8 bases between the two germline ends. Per the germline V gene, CDR1 is KGHSH and CDR2 is LQKENI. The CDR3 has 15 residues. The CDR3 sequence is CASSPMGTTNEKLFF. The CDR3, as DNA: TGTGCCAGCTCACCGATGGGAACAACTAATGAAAAACTGTTTTTT.